This T cell receptor beta chain was profiled in a study of STAT3 mutations in large granular lymphocyte leukemia. General observations from the study: Every T-cell large granular lymphocyte leukemia patient had at least one immunodominant TCR beta clonotype. Some patients had persisting codominant clonotypes that could mask small clones.

As concerns this clone: Antigen specificity is unknown.

The CDR3 is 15 residues long. V was cut by 5 bases and J by 2 bases, with 13 bases left in between. CDR1 is SGHTA, CDR2 FQGNSA, per germline. The protocol was immunoSEQ multiplex PCR, while the TCRdb copy is restricted to in-frame clones and leaves out a portion. This table has about 9,300 clones, approximately 87% appearing once. The material sequenced was peripheral blood mononuclear cells. This clonotype originated in a man older than 75 with T-cell large granular lymphocyte leukemia. Some clones in this sample may be carry-over from other donors' samples. This sequence joins TRBV7-2 and TRBJ1-5; possibly TRBD1 for D (5 bases). CDR3 nucleotides: TGTGCCAGCAGCAACCAGGGTATGGGCAATCAGCCCCAGCATTTT. Translation gives CASSNQGMGNQPQHF.